This TCR beta chain was identified in a study of CD8 T cells in Susac syndrome. CDR1 is MDHEN, CDR2 SYDVKM, per germline. V was clipped by 5 bases and J by 5 bases; unmatched bases: 5. The CDR3 extends over 13 amino acids. RNA in amounts of roughly 0.5 to 1 ug was reverse transcribed with random hexamers. TCRdb re-analysed the immunoSEQ multiplex PCR reads in MiXCR, keeping a single row per CDR3 protein. The repertoire holds around 230,000 distinct CDR3 sequences, with 90% to 96% as singletons. The specimen was CD4+ T cells from PBMCs. This rearrangement joins TRBV28 to TRBJ2-5, with TRBD2 matching 7 bases. This receptor was identified in a human donor with Susac syndrome. The chain's CDR3 is CASSRGGPETQYF. CDR3 nucleotide sequence: TGTGCCAGCAGTCGGGGAGGGCCGGAGACCCAGTACTTC. The variable domain in full, completed from reference TRBV28 and TRBJ2-5, reads DVKVTQSSRYLVKRTGEKVFLECVQDMDHENMFWYRQDPGLGLRLIYFSYDVKMKEKGDIPEGYSVSREKKERFSLILESASTNQTSMYLCASSRGGPETQYFGPGTRLLVL.